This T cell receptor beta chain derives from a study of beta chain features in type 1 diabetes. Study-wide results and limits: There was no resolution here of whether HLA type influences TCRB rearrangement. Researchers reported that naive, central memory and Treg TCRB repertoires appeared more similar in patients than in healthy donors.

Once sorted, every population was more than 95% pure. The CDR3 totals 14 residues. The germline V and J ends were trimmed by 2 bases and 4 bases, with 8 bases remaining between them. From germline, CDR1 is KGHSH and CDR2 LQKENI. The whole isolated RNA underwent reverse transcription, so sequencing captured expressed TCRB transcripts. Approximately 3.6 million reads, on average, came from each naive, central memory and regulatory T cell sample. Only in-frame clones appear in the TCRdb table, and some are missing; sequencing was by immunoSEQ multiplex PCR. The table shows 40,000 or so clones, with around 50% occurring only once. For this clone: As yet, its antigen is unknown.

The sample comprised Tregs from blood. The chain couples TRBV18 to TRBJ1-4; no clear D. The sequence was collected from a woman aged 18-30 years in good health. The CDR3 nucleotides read TGTGCCAGCTCACCAAGGCGGAATAATGAAAAACTGTTTTTT. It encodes CASSPRRNNEKLFF.